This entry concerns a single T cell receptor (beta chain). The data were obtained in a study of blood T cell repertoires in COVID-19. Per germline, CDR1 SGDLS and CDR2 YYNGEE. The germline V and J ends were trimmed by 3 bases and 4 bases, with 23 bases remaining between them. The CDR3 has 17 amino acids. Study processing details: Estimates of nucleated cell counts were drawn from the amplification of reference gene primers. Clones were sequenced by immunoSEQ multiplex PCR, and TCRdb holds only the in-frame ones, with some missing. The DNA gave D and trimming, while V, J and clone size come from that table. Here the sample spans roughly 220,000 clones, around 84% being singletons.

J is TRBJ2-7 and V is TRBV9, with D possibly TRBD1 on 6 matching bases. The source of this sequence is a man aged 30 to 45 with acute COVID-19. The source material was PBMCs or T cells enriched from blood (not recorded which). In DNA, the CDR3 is TGTGCCAGCAGCGAGAGGGCAGGGGAGTCAATAGGTTACGAGCAGTACTTC. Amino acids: CASSERAGESIGYEQYF.